Below are 24 T cell receptor beta chains sequenced from a single sample in a study of blood T cells in healthy people across ages. A J-beta primer mix and a sample-barcoded 5' primer were used in a second PCR of about 7 to 12 cycles. MiXCR, run by TCRdb on the 5' RACE reads, gives a single entry per CDR3 protein. The sample shows 1,800,000 or so distinct CDR3 sequences, 30% to 40% of them seen only once. Specimen: blood. Receptors originate from a human donor in good health.

This clonotype was detected ten times or more. This chain uses TRBV7-2 with TRBJ2-3; 7 nucleotides match TRBD2. Per germline, CDR1 SGHTA and CDR2 FQGNSA. The CDR3 runs 15 residues. The V and J ends lost 5 bases and 1 base, in that order; junction bases with no gene match: 6. The CDR3 reads CASSPRDYRTDTQYF. CDR3 DNA: TGTGCCAGCAGCCCCCGGGACTACCGCACAGATACGCAGTATTTT.

This clonotype has a handful of counts. The chain recombines TRBV5-1 with TRBJ1-2; D unresolved. V lost 4 bases, J lost 6 bases, and 16 bases lay in between. The CDR3 contains 14 residues. Germline lookup yields CDR1 SGHRS and CDR2 YFSETQ. The CDR3 nucleotides are TGCGCCAGCAGCCCCCTATCGGGGTTAAATGGCTACACCTTC. It codes for CASSPLSGLNGYTF.

The rearrangement links TRBV6-5 to TRBJ2-4; the D call may be TRBD1 or TRBD2 (6 bases each). CDR1 is MNHEY and CDR2 is SVGAGI in the germline V gene. V was trimmed by 8 bases and J by 7 bases, leaving 15 bases between them. The CDR3 contains 13 residues. The CDR3 protein is CASGMTGANIQYF. In DNA, the CDR3 is TGTGCCAGCGGTATGACGGGGGCGAACATTCAGTACTTC.

The V call is TRBV29-1, the J call TRBJ2-1; the match to TRBD2 covers 9 bases. The CDR3 is 13 residues long. Germline CDR1 SQVTM, CDR2 ANQGSEA. V shed 3 bases, J shed 8 bases, and the junction held 5 bases outside the gene matches. CDR3 in DNA: TGCAGCGTTGATAGCGGGAGTGTCTATGAGCAGTTCTTC. Protein: CSVDSGSVYEQFF.

Ten or more counts support this clonotype. This rearrangement joins TRBV7-9 to TRBJ2-5; D might be TRBD1 (6 bases). Trimming pared 4 bases from V and 5 bases from J, leaving 14 bases between. This CDR3 is built from 14 residues. Per germline, CDR1 SEHNR and CDR2 FQNEAQ (reference sequence). CDR3 nucleotides: TGTGCCAGCAGCTCGGTGGCAGGGGACGAGACCCAGTACTTC. Its protein is CASSSVAGDETQYF.

This clonotype has more than one count but fewer than ten. The V call is TRBV7-2, the J call TRBJ2-3, with D uncertain. V lost 1 base and J lost 4, with 9 bases in between. Germline-derived CDR1 and CDR2 are SGHTA and FQGNSA. CDR3 length equals 14 residues. Here the CDR3 reads CASSLGLSADTQYF. CDR3 nucleotide sequence: TGTGCCAGCAGCTTAGGTCTGTCGGCAGATACGCAGTATTTT.

The J gene is TRBJ1-1, the V gene TRBV2; D is possibly TRBD1 (6 bases). Trimming pared 11 bases from V and 2 bases from J, leaving 15 bases between. There are 13 residues in the CDR3. Germline assignment: CDR1 SNHLY and CDR2 FYNNEI. In DNA, the CDR3 is TGTGCCCCCAGAGACAGGAGAAACACTGAAGCTTTCTTT. Translation: CAPRDRRNTEAFF.

This clonotype was seen more than once but under ten times. The chain employs TRBV24-1 and TRBJ2-5, with unresolved D. The germline gives CDR1 KGHDR, CDR2 SFDVKD. The CDR3 extends over 15 amino acids. Trimming removed 2 bases from V and 1 base from J, with 10 bases in between. CDR3 nucleotide sequence: TGTGCCACCAGTGATTCGGTACAGACCCAAGAGACCCAGTACTTC. Protein sequence: CATSDSVQTQETQYF.

This chain uses TRBV7-2 with TRBJ2-2; TRBD2 is a possible D gene (5 bases). The length of the CDR3 is 16 residues. The germline V gene encodes CDR1 SGHTA and CDR2 FQGNSA. The V end was cut by 6 bases, the J end by 4 bases, with 18 bases between. CDR3 in DNA: TGTGCCAGCAGTCCACACGCAGGTGGAGGCACCGGGGAGCTGTTTTTT. Translation gives CASSPHAGGGTGELFF.

This chain joins TRBV12-3 or TRBV12-4 and TRBJ2-7, with D tentatively TRBD1 or TRBD2 (5 bases each). The CDR3 totals 14 residues. The V end lost 2 bases, the J end lost 3 bases, and 11 bases lay between the germline ends. The CDR3 reads CASSLRLGVYEQYF. The CDR3 region has the DNA TGTGCCAGCAGTTTAAGGTTGGGGGTCTACGAGCAGTACTTC.

The gene calls are TRBV29-1 and TRBJ1-5; D possibly corresponds to TRBD1 (5 bases). The CDR3 loop spans 13 amino acids. Per the germline V gene, CDR1 is SQVTM and CDR2 is ANQGSEA. Trimming removed 4 bases at V and 5 bases at J, with 12 bases between. CDR3 coding DNA: TGCAGCGTTGTGGCAGGGCTCGATCAGCCCCAGCATTTT. It codes for CSVVAGLDQPQHF.

The rearrangement uses TRBV4-3 and TRBJ1-4, with a tentative D call TRBD1 (6 bases). V was trimmed by 5 bases and J by 7 bases, leaving 17 bases between them. Per germline, CDR1 LGHNA and CDR2 YSLEER. The CDR3 runs 15 residues. CDR3 sequence: CASSWGGGFGEKLFF. CDR3 nucleotide sequence: TGCGCCAGCAGCTGGGGAGGGGGTTTCGGTGAAAAACTGTTTTTT.

The CDR3 DNA is TGTGCCAGCAGTTCGTCCCGGCTGACGGAGACCCAGTACTTC. This encodes CASSSSRLTETQYF. This sequence joins TRBV27 and TRBJ2-5; no definite D call. The germline V gene has CDR1 MNHEY and CDR2 SMNVEV (reference sequence). CDR3 size: 14 residues. V dropped 4 bases and J dropped 5 bases, with 14 bases sitting between them.

This clonotype was counted only a few times. The chain links TRBV5-5 to TRBJ2-7; 7 bases line up with TRBD1. V trimming: 4 bases; J trimming: 4 bases; junction bases outside the gene matches: 8. Germline V lookup: CDR1 SGHKS, CDR2 YYEKEE (reference sequence). The CDR3 has 14 residues. CDR3 nucleotide sequence: TGTGCCAGCAGCCAGTGGGACAGACGATACGAGCAGTACTTC. Amino acids: CASSQWDRRYEQYF.

V usage is TRBV5-1 and J usage is TRBJ2-5; tentatively, D is TRBD2 (5 bases). Judging by the DNA end, TRBJ2-7 fits better; the J call may be wrong. Germline CDR1 reads SGHRS; CDR2 reads YFSETQ. The CDR3 has 16 residues. The CDR3 loop reads CASSLGGLPRAYEQYF. The DNA of the CDR3 is TGCGCCAGCAGCTTGGGTGGACTCCCGCGGGCCTACGAGCAGTACTTC.

The chain carries TRBV24-1 and TRBJ2-1; 7 nucleotides align to TRBD1. The CDR3 totals 16 residues. V gave up 5 bases and J gave up 9 bases; unmatched junction bases: 15. Germline CDR1 and CDR2: KGHDR and SFDVKD. The CDR3 loop reads CATSALQGVRGSEQFF. The CDR3 nucleotides are TGTGCCACCAGTGCCCTGCAGGGGGTCAGAGGTAGTGAGCAGTTCTTC.

Comments on this clonotype: Its ends do not fully match the called genes, so a read error is possible. V usage is TRBV7-2 and J usage is TRBJ1-1; D gene ambiguous. The CDR3 extends over 14 amino acids. CDR1 is SGHTA, CDR2 FQGNSA, per germline. CDR3 in DNA: TGTGCCGGCAGCATCCGGAGTCCCAACACTGAAGCTTTCTTT. Protein sequence: CAGSIRSPNTEAFF.

The chain combines TRBV7-6 with TRBJ2-3; 8 bases are a match to TRBD1. CDR1 is SGHVS, CDR2 FNYEAQ, per germline. Trimming removed 5 bases from V and 2 bases from J; junction bases left unmatched: 9. The CDR3 length is 16 residues. The CDR3 spells CASSRHGQGATDTQYF. The CDR3 region has the DNA TGTGCCAGCAGCCGACACGGGCAGGGGGCCACAGATACGCAGTATTTT.

This clonotype was recorded a few times. The chain uses TRBV7-2 and TRBJ2-7, with 7 bases fitting TRBD1. The CDR3 contains 13 residues. The trim removed 5 bases at V and 7 bases at J, leaving 8 bases unmatched. Looked up from germline, CDR1 is SGHTA and CDR2 is FQGNSA. The CDR3 region has the DNA TGTGCCAGCAGCACAACGACAGGGTGGGAGCAGTACTTC. Amino acids: CASSTTTGWEQYF.

This clonotype was seen a handful of times. CDR3 DNA: TGTGCCAGCAGTCGGGACAGGGGTATGGATGGCTACACCTTC. Its translation: CASSRDRGMDGYTF. V is TRBV12-3 or TRBV12-4 and J is TRBJ1-2; 10 nucleotides match TRBD1. V shed 5 bases, J shed 6 bases, and the junction held 6 bases outside the gene matches. There are 14 residues in the CDR3.

This clonotype was seen a few times. The chain links TRBV24-1 to TRBJ1-2, with TRBD1 matching over 7 bases. V shed 5 bases, J shed 4 bases, and the junction held 3 bases outside the gene matches. Germline CDR1 and CDR2: KGHDR and SFDVKD. The CDR3 is 13 amino acids. Here the CDR3 DNA reads TGTGCCACCAGTGGGGGACAGACCTATGGCTACACCTTC. Residues: CATSGGQTYGYTF.

The chain uses TRBV28 and TRBJ2-1; D might be TRBD1 or TRBD2, each matching 7 bases. The CDR3 consists of 19 residues. Germline V gene sequence: CDR1 MDHEN, CDR2 SYDVKM. Trimming removed 4 bases from V and 7 bases from J, with 29 bases in between. In DNA form, the CDR3 reads TGTGCCAGCAGTTATCCCCCCAGGGGGGGCAAACCCCCTGGGAATGAGCAGTTCTTC. Protein: CASSYPPRGGKPPGNEQFF.

This chain links TRBV7-3 with TRBJ1-2; D unresolved. V shed 2 bases and J shed 8 bases, with 27 bases lying between them. The CDR3 totals 18 residues. From germline, CDR1 is SGHTA and CDR2 FQGTGA. The CDR3 loop reads CASSLSNLNARSNSGYTF. The DNA of the CDR3 is TGTGCCAGCAGCTTATCGAACCTAAACGCAAGGTCAAATTCAGGCTACACCTTC. Looking up the rest from reference TRBV7-3 and TRBJ1-2 gives the full variable domain: GAGVSQTPSNKVTEKGKYVELRCDPISGHTALYWYRQSLGQGPEFLIYFQGTGAADDSGLPNDRFFAVRPEGSVSTLKIQRTERGDSAVYLCASSLSNLNARSNSGYTFGSGTRLTVV.

The sample holds a few counts of this clonotype. The chain links TRBV27 to TRBJ1-4, with TRBD1 matching 8 bases. J gave up 8 bases and V 3 bases, and 8 bases lay outside the gene matches. The CDR3 runs to 15 residues. Germline assignment: CDR1 MNHEY and CDR2 SMNVEV (reference sequence). The CDR3 loop reads CASSFRRQGREKLFF. DNA of the CDR3: TGTGCCAGCAGTTTCCGTCGACAGGGGAGGGAAAAACTGTTTTTT.